This T cell receptor (beta chain) was captured by sequencing in a study of patients and donors after allogeneic stem cell transplantation. TCRdb used MiXCR to reprocess the RT-PCR reads, holding one entry per CDR3 protein. Among about a million distinct CDR3 sequences, roughly 18% were seen once, and the ten largest hold 5% to 6.5%. Sample: blood, either unsorted or a sorted T cell fraction (not recorded which). This TCR came from a human donor who was either an allogeneic HSCT recipient or a stem cell or donor lymphocyte infusion donor (not recorded which). It is not recorded whose cells these are; they may come from a transplant donor.

CDR3 sequence (DNA): TGTGCCAGCAGCTTAGTCGTGACTAAATTTGGCACAGATACGCAGTATTTT. This gives the protein CASSLVVTKFGTDTQYF. The chain recombines TRBV7-9 with TRBJ2-3, with a weak D call TRBD2 (5 bases). Germline CDR1 reads SEHNR; CDR2 reads FQNEAQ (reference sequence). This CDR3 has 17 amino acids. V dropped 1 base and J dropped 1 base, with 15 bases sitting between them.